Here is one TCR beta chain with its context. The data originate from a study of Ad26.COV2.S vaccination and SARS-CoV-2 variants. Sequencing used immunoSEQ multiplex PCR; TCRdb keeps in-frame clones, though not all of them. The table records about 390,000 clones, approximately 92% of them present only once. The treatment denotes: roughly 18 received Ad26.COV2.S at low or high dose, single or two shots; 5 received placebo; per-sample allocation not given. After the first vaccine or placebo injection, samples were drawn on day 63. Donation came from an adult in Boston who was aged 18-55 years. CDR1 SQVTM and CDR2 ANQGSEA come from the germline V gene. The CDR3 loop spans 15 amino acids. Unmatched junction bases numbered 7, after V lost 3 bases and J lost 2 bases.

This chain uses TRBV29-1 with TRBJ2-5; 9 positions match TRBD1. The sequence came from a person between 18 and 60 years old who received the Ad26.COV2.S COVID-19 vaccine or a placebo. The source material was peripheral blood, sampled in a trial of Ad26.COV2.S vaccine versus placebo. The CDR3 bases are TGCAGCGTTGAGGGGACAGGGAGTGGGCAAGAGACCCAGTACTTC. As protein: CSVEGTGSGQETQYF.